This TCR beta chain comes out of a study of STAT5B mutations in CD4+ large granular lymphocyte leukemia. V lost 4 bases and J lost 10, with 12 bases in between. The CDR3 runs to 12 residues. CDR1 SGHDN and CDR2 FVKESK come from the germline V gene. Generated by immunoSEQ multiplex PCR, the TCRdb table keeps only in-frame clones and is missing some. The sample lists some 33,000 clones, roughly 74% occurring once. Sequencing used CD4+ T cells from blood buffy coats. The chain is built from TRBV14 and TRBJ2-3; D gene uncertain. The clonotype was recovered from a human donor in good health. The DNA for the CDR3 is TGTGCCAGCAGCCCTGGCAGATTGTCGCAGTATTTT. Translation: CASSPGRLSQYF.